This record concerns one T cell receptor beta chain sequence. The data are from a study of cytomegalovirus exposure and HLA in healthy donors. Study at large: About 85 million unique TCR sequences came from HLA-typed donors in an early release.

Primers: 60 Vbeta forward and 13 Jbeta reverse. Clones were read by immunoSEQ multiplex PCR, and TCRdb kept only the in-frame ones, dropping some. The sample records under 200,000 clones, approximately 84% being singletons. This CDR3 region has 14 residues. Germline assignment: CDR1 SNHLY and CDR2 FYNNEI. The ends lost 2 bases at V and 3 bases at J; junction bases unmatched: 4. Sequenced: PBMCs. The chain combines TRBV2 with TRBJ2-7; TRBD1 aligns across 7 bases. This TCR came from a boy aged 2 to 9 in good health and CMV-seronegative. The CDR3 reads CASSEWDRYYEQYF. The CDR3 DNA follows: TGTGCCAGCAGTGAATGGGACAGATACTACGAGCAGTACTTC.